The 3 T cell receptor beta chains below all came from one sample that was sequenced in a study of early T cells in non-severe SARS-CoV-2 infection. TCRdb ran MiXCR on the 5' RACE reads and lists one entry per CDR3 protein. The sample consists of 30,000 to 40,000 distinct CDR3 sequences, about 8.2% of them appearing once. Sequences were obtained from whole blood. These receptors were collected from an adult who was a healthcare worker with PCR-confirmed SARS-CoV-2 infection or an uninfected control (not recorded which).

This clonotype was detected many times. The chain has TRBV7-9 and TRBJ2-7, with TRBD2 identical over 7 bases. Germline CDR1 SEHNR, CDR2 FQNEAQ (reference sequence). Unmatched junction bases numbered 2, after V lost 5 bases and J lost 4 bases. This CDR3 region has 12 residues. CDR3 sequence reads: CASSGLVYEQYF. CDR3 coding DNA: TGTGCCAGCAGCGGACTAGTGTACGAGCAGTACTTC. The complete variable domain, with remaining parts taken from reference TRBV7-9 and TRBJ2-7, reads DTGVSQNPRHKITKRGQNVTFRCDPISEHNRLYWYRQTLGQGPEFLTYFQNEAQLEKSRLLSDRFSAERPKGSFSTLEIQRTEQGDSAMYLCASSGLVYEQYFGPGTRLTVT.

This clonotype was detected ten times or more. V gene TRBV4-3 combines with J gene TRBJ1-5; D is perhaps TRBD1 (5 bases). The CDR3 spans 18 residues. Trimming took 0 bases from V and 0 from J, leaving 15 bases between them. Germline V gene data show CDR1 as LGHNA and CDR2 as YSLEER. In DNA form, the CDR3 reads TGCGCCAGCAGCCAAGATCTAGACAGTGCTAATAGCAATCAGCCCCAGCATTTT. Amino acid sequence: CASSQDLDSANSNQPQHF.

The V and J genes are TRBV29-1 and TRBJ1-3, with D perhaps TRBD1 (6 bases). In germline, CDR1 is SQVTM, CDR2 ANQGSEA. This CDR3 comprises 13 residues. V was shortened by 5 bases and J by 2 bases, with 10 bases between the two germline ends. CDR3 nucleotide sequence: TGCAGCGTTCGGACAGCCCCTGGAAACACCATATATTTT. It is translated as CSVRTAPGNTIYF. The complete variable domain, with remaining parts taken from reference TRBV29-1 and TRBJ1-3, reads SAVISQKPSRDICQRGTSLTIQCQVDSQVTMMFWYRQQPGQSLTLIATANQGSEATYESGFVIDKFPISRPNLTFSTLTVSNMSPEDSSIYLCSVRTAPGNTIYFGEGSWLTVV.